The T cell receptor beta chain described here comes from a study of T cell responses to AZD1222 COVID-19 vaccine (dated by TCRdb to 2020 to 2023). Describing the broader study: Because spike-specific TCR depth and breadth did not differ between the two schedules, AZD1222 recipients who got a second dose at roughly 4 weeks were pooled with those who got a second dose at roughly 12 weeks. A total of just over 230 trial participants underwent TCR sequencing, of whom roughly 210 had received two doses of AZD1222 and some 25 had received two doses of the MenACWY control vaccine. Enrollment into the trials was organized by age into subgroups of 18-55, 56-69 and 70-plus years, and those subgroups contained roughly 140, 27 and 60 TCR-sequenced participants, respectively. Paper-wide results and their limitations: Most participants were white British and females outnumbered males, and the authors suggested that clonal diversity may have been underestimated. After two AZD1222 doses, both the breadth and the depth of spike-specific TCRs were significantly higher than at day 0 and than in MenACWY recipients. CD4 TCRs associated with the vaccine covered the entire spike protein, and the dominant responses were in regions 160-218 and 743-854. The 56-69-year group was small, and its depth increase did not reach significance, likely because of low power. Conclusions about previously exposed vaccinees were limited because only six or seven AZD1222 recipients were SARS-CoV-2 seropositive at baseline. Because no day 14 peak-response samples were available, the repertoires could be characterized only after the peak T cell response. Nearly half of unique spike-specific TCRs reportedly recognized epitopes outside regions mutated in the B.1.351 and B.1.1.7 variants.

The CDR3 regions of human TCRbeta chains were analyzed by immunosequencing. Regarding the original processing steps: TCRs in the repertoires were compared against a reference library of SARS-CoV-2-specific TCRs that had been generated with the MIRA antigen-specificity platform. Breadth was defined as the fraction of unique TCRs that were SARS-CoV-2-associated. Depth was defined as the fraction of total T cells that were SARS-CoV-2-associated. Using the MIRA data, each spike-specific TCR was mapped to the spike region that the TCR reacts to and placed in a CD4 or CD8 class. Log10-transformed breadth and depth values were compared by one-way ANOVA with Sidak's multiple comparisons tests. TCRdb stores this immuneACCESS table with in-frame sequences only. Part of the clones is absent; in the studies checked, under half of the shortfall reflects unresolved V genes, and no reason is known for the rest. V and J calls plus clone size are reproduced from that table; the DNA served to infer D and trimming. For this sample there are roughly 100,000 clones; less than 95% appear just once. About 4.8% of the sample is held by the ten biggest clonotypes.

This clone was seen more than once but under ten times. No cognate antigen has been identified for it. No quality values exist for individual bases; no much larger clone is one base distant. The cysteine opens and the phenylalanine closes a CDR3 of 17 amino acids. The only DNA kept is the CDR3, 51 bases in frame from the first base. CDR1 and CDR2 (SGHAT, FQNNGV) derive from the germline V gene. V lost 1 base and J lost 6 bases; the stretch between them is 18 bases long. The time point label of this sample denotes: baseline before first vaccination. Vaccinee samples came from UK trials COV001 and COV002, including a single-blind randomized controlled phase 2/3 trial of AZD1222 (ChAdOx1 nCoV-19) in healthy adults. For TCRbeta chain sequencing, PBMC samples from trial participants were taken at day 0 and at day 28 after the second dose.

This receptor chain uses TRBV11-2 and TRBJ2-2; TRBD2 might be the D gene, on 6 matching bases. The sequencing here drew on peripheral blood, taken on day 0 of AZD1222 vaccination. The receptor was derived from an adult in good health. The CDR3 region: CASSLVSGGGWPGELFF. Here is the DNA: TGTGCCAGCAGCTTAGTCTCCGGTGGAGGGTGGCCCGGGGAGCTGTTTTTT.